The T cell receptor (beta chain) under discussion was sequenced for a study of shared clonotypes between healthy human individuals (dated by TCRdb to the early 2020s). For the wider study: A few men and a couple of women, aged 18 to 49 years, made up the cohort. Leukapheresis yielded between about 0.94 and 9.5 billion PBMCs per donor. Libraries were prepared and TCR repertoires were sequenced by different laboratories using diverse techniques, in order to increase sequencing depth and limit assay-specific biases. To estimate repertoire size and how much clonotypes are shared between individuals, the study performed deep sequencing of blood TCR repertoires from 4 to 6 healthy adults. Per donor, three plates each were used for CD4 naive and CD4 memory, two for CD8 naive, and one for CD8 memory.

Healthy HIV-negative adults with no recently reported acute infections or vaccinations were included as donors. Only Caucasian adults living in Nashville, Tennessee, USA were represented among the donors. Magnetic negative selection was used to enrich CD4+ T cells, after which naive cells were positively selected on CD45RA and the negative fraction became the memory subset. Blood was collected by leukapheresis, and PBMCs were isolated by Ficoll-Histopaque density gradient centrifugation and then cryopreserved in liquid nitrogen vapor phase. Analytical flow cytometry was used to check the purity and quantity of every magnetically sorted T cell population. Each sorted fraction had its genomic DNA isolated and then quantified by UV absorbance on a Nanodrop 2000c. Results the study describes overall, beyond this receptor: Sampling was limited to blood, and TCR repertoires in tissue likely differ from TCR repertoires in blood. Higher generation probabilities were observed for clonotypes shared by all four sorted-subset donors than for non-shared clonotypes. Because the study included a small number of donors, the genetic and exposure-history diversity represented was limited. Pairwise subsampling indicated that sequencing depth was expected to affect the degree of clonotype sharing among donors. Sharing across several donors was observed for about 5% of naive CD4, 3% to 3.5% of naive CD8, roughly 2.4% of memory CD4, and roughly 0.43% of memory CD8 clonotypes. Naive subsets generally had larger estimated clonotype richness than memory subsets did. Rarefaction of sorted-subset datasets indicated incomplete sequencing despite the large sequencing depth.

Using the deep immunoSEQ assay, multiplex PCR amplified TCR CDR3 regions from genomic DNA. For each cell subset, the extracted genomic DNA was distributed evenly across all wells of several immunoSEQ 96-well plates, and each plate served as one replicate. For sorted subsets, each replicate PCR was loaded with about 0.2 ug genomic DNA, equivalent to 30,000 or so T cell genomes. Purified libraries were quantified with a Qubit 3.0 fluorometer, sized on a Bioanalyzer 2100, and re-quantified with the KAPA Library Quantification kit. Every immunoSEQ 96-well plate was sequenced on a dedicated single-read 150-cycle Illumina NextSeq 550 flow cell. The authors' pipeline ran thus. Because only junctional sequences without quality scores were contained in the immunoSEQ output, filtering matching that applied to full-length reads could not be performed. To assign V/J genes and CDR3, sequences were annotated using PyIR, a Python wrapper for IgBLAST v1.9, with IMGT germline references. Reads were filtered out if the reads had weak V/J assignments (E-value above 1e-6), no CDR3, stop codons, out-of-frame junctions, or ambiguous translated residues. A V3J clonotype was defined by an identical inferred V gene, J gene, and CDR3 amino acid sequence. The percentage overlap between two repertoires was calculated by dividing the number of shared unique clonotypes by the size of the smaller repertoire. Three approaches were used to assess repertoire richness: RTK rarefaction, the Chao1 estimator, and Recon v2.1 estimates of unobserved clonotypes. For all TCRbeta clonotypes obtained by the gDNA method from several donors, generation probabilities were computed with OLGA. Drawn from immuneACCESS, this table holds only the in-frame rearrangements with V and J called that TCRdb kept. Clones are partly lost; checked studies trace under half to an unresolved V gene and leave the rest unexplained. V and J calls and clone size follow that table, whereas D and trimming were derived from the DNA. Here the sample has 1.6 million or so clones; around 95% occur a single time. The top ten clones comprise approximately 1.1% of the sample.

To note about this clone: The clone's antigen remains unknown. Qualities for individual bases were not recorded, and no much larger clone is one base off.

From cysteine to phenylalanine, the CDR3 is 17 amino acids long. The kept DNA is CDR3 alone, 51 bases in frame from the first base. A distance of 12 bases separates the germline ends of V and J, which lose 0 bases and 2 bases respectively. Taken from the germline V gene, the CDR1 and CDR2 loops are SGHDT and YYEEEE. In this chain, TRBV5-6 is recombined with TRBJ2-6; a tentative D match to TRBD1 spans 6 bases. The specimen was naive CD4+ T cells sorted from blood. The cell subset or site label, read with the paper, signifies: CD45RA+ positively selected. This clonotype was sampled from a man aged 30-40 years in good health. The CDR3 protein: CASSLAGDPTGANVLTF. Here is the DNA: TGTGCCAGCAGCTTGGCAGGGGATCCAACTGGGGCCAACGTCCTGACTTTC.